This T cell receptor (beta chain) was documented in a study of ipilimumab plus nivolumab after autologous stem cell transplantation. Turning to the study itself: Typical patient got 5 or 6 ipilimumab doses and about eight nivolumab doses (median).

V was pared by 1 base and J by 2 bases, with 9 bases between. The CDR3 runs to 16 residues. Germline V lookup: CDR1 SGHVS, CDR2 FQNEAQ. Clones were read by immunoSEQ multiplex PCR, and TCRdb kept only the in-frame ones, dropping some. The sample yields 15,000 to 20,000 clones, around 82% seen once. The chain recombines TRBV7-8 with TRBJ2-6, with a tentative D call TRBD1 (5 bases). The specimen was PBMCs, collected in a trial of ipilimumab plus nivolumab as post-transplant consolidation. The clonotype comes from a male donor with diffuse large B-cell lymphoma. CDR3 sequence: CASSLVTGTGANVLTF. The CDR3 DNA follows: TGTGCCAGCAGCTTAGTAACAGGAACTGGGGCCAACGTCCTGACTTTC.